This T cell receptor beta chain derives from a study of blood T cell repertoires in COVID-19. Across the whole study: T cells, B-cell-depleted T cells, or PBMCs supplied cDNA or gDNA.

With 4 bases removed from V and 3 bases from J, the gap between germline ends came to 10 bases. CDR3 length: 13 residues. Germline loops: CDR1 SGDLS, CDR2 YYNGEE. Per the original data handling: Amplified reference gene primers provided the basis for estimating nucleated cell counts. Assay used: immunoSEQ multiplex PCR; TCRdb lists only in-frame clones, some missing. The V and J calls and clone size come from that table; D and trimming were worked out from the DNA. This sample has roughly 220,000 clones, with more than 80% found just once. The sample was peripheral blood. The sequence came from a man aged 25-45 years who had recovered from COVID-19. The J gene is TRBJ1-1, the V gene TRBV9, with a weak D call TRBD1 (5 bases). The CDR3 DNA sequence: TGTGCCAGCAGCCCTGCGGGGGACACTGAAGCTTTCTTT. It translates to CASSPAGDTEAFF.